This T cell receptor (beta chain) stems from a study of blood T cell repertoires in COVID-19. Cohorts were assigned according to the clinical history that participants reported. V gave up 8 bases and J gave up 7 bases; unmatched junction bases: 4. This CDR3 region has 12 residues. Germline CDR1 is SGHNT and CDR2 is YENEEA. In the original workflow: Using reference gene primer amplification, nucleated cell counts were estimated. The protocol was immunoSEQ multiplex PCR, while the TCRdb copy is restricted to in-frame clones and leaves out a portion. Clonal size and the V and J genes are those of that table, whereas D and trimming came from the DNA. The data hold roughly 500,000 clones, with 88% observed a single time.

This clonotype was obtained from a woman in her 40s who had recovered from COVID-19. Sequenced input: PBMCs or T cells enriched from blood (not recorded which). The chain carries TRBV11-3 and TRBJ1-1, with 10 bases fitting TRBD1. This chain's CDR3 is CASRGQGGEAFF. CDR3 bases: TGTGCCAGCCGAGGACAGGGGGGTGAAGCTTTCTTT.